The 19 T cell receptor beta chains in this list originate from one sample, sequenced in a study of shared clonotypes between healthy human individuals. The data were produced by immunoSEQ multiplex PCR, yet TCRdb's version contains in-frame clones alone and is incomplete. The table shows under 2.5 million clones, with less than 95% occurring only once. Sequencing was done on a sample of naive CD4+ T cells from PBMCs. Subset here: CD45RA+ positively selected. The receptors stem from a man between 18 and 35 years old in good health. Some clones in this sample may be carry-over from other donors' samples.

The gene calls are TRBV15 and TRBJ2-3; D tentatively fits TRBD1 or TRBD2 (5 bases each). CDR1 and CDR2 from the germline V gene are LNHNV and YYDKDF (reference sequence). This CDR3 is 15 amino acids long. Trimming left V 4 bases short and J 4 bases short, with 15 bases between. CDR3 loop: CATSNRDRRSDTQYF. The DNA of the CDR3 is TGTGCCACCAGCAACCGGGACCGCAGGTCAGATACGCAGTATTTT.

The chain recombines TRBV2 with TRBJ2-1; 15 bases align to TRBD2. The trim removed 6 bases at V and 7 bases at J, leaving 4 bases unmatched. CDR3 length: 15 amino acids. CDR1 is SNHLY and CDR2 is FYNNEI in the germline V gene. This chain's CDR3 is CASRPGLAGGNEQFF. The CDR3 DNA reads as TGTGCCAGCAGACCCGGACTAGCGGGAGGGAATGAGCAGTTCTTC.

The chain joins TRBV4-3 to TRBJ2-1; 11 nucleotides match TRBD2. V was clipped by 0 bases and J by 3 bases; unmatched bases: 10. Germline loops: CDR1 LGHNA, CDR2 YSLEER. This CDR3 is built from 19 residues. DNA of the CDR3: TGCGCCAGCAGCCAAGACAAGTACAGGACTAGCGGGTTCTACAATGAGCAGTTCTTC. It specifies CASSQDKYRTSGFYNEQFF.

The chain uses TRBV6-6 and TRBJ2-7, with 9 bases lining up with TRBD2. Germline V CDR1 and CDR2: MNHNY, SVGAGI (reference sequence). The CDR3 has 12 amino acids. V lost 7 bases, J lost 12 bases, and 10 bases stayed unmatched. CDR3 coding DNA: TGTGCCAGCAACTCCCCTAGCGGGATCGGGTACTTC. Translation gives CASNSPSGIGYF.

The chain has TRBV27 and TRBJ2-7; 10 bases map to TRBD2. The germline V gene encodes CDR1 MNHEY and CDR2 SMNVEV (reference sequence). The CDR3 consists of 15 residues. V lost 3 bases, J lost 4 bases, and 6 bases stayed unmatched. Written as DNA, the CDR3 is TGTGCCAGCAGTTTTTTACTAGCGGGACGATACGAGCAGTACTTC. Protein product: CASSFLLAGRYEQYF.

CDR3 nucleotides: TGCGCCAGCAGCTCCGGACAGGGGGCATTTTATGAAGCTTTCTTT. Its protein product is CASSSGQGAFYEAFF. The rearrangement links TRBV5-1 to TRBJ1-1; 11 bases are shared with TRBD1. The CDR3 runs to 15 residues. V shed 3 bases and J 7 bases; nucleotides not matched to a gene: 8. The V gene's germline CDR1 is SGHRS and CDR2 YFSETQ.

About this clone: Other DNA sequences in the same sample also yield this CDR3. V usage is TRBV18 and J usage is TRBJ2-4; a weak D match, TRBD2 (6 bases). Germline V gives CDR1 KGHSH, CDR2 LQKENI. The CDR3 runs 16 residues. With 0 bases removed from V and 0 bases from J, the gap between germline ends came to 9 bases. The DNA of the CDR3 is TGTGCCAGCTCACCACCGGAGGGGCTAGCCAAAAACATTCAGTACTTC. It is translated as CASSPPEGLAKNIQYF.

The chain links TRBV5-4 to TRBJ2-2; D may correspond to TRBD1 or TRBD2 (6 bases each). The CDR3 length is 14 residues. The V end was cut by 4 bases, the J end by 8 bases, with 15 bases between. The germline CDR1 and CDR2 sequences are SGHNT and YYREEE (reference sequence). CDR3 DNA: TGTGCCAGCAGCGCGAGGGGGGCAAGAGGGGAGCTGTTTTTT. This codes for CASSARGARGELFF.

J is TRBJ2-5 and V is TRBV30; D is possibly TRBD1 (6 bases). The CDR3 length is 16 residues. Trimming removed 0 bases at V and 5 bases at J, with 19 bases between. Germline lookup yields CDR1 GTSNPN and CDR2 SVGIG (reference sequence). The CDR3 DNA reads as TGTGCCTGGAGTGTGCGGCGTCCCAGGGGACATGAGACCCAGTACTTC. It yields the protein CAWSVRRPRGHETQYF.

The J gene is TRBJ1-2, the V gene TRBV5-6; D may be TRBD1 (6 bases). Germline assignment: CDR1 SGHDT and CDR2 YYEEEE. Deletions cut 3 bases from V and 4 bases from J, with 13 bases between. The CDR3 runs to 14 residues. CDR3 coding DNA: TGTGCCAGCAGCTCGCCGGGACAAATCTATGGCTACACCTTC. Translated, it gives CASSSPGQIYGYTF.

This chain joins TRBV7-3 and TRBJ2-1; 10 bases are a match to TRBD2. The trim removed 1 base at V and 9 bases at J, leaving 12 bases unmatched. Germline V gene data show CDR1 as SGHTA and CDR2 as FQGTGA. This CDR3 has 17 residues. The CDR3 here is CASSLKLAGPYSGEQFF. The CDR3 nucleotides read TGTGCCAGCAGCTTAAAACTAGCGGGACCGTACAGCGGTGAGCAGTTCTTC.

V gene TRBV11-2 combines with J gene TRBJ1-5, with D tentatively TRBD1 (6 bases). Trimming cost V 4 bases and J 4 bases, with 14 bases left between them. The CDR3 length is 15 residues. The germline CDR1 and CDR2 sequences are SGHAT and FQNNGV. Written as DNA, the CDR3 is TGTGCCAGCAGCTGGACAGACGGCCAAAATCAGCCCCAGCATTTT. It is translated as CASSWTDGQNQPQHF.

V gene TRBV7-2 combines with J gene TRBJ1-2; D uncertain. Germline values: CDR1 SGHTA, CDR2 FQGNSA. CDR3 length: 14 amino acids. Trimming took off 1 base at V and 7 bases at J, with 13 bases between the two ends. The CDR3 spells CASSLDYSVGGYTF. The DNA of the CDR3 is TGTGCCAGCAGCTTAGATTACTCAGTCGGTGGCTACACCTTC.

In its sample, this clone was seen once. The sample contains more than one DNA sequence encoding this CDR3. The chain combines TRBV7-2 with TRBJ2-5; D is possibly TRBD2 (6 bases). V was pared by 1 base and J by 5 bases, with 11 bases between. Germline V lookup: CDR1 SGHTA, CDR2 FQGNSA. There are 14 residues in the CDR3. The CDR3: CASSLGGGGETQYF. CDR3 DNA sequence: TGTGCCAGCAGCTTAGGCGGCGGAGGGGAGACCCAGTACTTC.

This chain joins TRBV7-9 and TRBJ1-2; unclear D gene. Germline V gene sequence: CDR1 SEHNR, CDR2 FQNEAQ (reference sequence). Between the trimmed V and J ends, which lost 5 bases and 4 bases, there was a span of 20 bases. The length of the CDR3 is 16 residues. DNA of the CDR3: TGTGCCAGCAGCCCCTACCGTCTGGAGGGTTCCTATGGCTACACCTTC. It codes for CASSPYRLEGSYGYTF.

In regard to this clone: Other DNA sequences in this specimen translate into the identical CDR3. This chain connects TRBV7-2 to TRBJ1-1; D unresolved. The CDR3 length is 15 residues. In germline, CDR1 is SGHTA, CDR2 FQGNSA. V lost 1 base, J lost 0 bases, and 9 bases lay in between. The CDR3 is CASSLVSGLNTEAFF. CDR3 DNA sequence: TGTGCCAGCAGCTTAGTGTCGGGTCTGAACACTGAAGCTTTCTTT.

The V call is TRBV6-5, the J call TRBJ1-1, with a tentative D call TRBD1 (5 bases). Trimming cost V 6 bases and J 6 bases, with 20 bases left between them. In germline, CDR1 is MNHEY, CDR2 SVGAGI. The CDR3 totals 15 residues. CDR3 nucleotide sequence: TGTGCCAGCAGGCTTAACAGGCGCCGGGCCCCTGAAGCTTTCTTT. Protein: CASRLNRRRAPEAFF.

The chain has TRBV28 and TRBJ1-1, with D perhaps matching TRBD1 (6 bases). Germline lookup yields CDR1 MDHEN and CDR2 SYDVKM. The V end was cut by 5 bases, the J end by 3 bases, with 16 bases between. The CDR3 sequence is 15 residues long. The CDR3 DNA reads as TGTGCCAGCAGTCTAAGTCGGGACATGCACACTGAAGCTTTCTTT. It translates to CASSLSRDMHTEAFF.

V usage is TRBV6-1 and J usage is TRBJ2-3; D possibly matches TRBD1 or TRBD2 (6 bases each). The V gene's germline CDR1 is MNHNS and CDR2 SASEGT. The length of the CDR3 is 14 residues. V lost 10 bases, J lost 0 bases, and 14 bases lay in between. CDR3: CATGAGSSTDTQYF. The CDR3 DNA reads TGTGCCACGGGGGCAGGTTCGAGCACAGATACGCAGTATTTT.